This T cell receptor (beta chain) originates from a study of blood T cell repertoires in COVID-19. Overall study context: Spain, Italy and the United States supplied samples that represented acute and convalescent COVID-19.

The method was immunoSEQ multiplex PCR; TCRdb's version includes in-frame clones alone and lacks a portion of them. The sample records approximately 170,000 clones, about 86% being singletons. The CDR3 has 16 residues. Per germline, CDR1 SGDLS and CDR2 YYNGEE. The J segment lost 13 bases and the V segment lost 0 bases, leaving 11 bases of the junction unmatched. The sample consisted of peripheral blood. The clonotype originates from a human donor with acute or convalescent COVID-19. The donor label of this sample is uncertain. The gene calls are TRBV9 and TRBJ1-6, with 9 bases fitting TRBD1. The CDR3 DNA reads TGTGCCAGCAGCGTAGAAGGGACAGGGACAGGGTCTCCCCTCCACTTT. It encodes CASSVEGTGTGSPLHF.